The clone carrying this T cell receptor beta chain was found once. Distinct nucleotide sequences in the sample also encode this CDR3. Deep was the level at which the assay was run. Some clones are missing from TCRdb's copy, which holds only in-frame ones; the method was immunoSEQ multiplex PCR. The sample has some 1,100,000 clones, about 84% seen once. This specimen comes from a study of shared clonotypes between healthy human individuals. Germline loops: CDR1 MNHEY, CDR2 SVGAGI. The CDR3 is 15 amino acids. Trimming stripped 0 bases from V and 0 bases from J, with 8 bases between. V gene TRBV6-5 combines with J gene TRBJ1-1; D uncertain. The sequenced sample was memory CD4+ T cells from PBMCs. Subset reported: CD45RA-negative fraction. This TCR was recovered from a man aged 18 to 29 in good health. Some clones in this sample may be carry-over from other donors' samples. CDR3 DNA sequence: TGTGCCAGCAGTTACTCCCGGGATCTGAACACTGAAGCTTTCTTT. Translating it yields CASSYSRDLNTEAFF.